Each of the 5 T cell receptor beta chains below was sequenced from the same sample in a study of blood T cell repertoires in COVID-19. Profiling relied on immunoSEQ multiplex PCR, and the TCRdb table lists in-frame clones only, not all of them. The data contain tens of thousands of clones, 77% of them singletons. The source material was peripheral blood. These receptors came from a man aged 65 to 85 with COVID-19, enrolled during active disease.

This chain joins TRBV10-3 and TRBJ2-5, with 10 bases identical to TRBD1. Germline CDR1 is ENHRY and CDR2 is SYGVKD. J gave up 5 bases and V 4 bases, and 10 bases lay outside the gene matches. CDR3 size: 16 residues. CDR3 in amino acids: CAISGISDRGWETQYF. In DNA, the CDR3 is TGTGCCATCAGTGGGATTTCGGACAGGGGGTGGGAGACCCAGTACTTC.

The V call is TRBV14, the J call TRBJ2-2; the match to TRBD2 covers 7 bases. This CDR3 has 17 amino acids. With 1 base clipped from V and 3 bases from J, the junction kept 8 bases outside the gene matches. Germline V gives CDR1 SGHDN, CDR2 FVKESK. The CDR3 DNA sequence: TGTGCCAGCAGCCAAGCTTTTGGGGAGGGCTACACCGGGGAGCTGTTTTTT. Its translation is CASSQAFGEGYTGELFF.

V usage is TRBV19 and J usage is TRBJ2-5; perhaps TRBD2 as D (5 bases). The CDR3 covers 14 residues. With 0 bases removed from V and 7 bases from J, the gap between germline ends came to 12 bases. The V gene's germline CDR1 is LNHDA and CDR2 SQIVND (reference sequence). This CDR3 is CASSIDLAHGTQYF. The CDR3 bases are TGTGCCAGTAGTATAGATCTAGCCCATGGGACCCAGTACTTC.

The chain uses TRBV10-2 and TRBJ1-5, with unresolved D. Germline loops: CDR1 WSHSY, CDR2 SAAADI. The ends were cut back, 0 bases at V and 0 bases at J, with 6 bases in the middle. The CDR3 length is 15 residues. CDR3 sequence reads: CASSESYSSNQPQHF. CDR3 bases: TGCGCCAGCAGTGAGTCGTACAGTAGCAATCAGCCCCAGCATTTT.

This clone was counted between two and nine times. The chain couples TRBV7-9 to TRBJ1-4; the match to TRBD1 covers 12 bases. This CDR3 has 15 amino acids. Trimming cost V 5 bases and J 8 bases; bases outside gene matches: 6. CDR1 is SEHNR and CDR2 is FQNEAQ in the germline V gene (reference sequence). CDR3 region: CASSRDRGHGEKLFF. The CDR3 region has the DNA TGTGCCAGCAGCCGGGACAGGGGGCACGGGGAAAAACTGTTTTTT.